The 26 T cell receptor beta chains in this list originate from one sample, sequenced in a study of vaccination and CD4 T cells after COVID-19. CD4+ T cells that had been cultured provided DNA sequenced with the Oncomine TCR Beta short-read assay. Via MiXCR, TCRdb re-called the PCR reads, giving one row per CDR3 protein. The sample includes about 20,000 distinct CDR3 sequences, 46% seen only once; the top ten take 3%. The sample's treatment: 10-day PBMC culture with coronavirus spike peptide pools or control peptides (ViraFEST assay). Their cognate antigens are unknown. The specimen comprised CD4+ T cells from blood, cultured in vitro, sampled after SARS-CoV-2 vaccination. These receptors originate from a human donor who had recovered from COVID-19.

This clonotype was observed a few times. The V call is TRBV10-3, the J call TRBJ1-5; D perhaps matches TRBD1 (5 bases). The germline gives CDR1 ENHRY, CDR2 SYGVKD. This CDR3 has 12 residues. The V end was cut by 8 bases, the J end by 3 bases, with 8 bases between. This chain's CDR3 is CAIGGSNQPQHF. CDR3 DNA sequence: TGTGCCATCGGGGGGTCCAATCAGCCCCAGCATTTT.

The J gene is TRBJ2-5, the V gene TRBV27; 7 bases are a match to TRBD1. The CDR3 totals 14 residues. Germline V gives CDR1 MNHEY, CDR2 SMNVEV (reference sequence). J was trimmed by 1 base and V by 1 base; bases with no gene match: 0. CDR3 amino acids: CASSLYRGQETQYF. CDR3 nucleotide sequence: TGTGCCAGCAGTTTATACAGGGGCCAAGAGACCCAGTACTTC.

This chain uses TRBV7-6 with TRBJ2-1, with a possible D match to TRBD1 (7 bases). The germline V and J ends were trimmed by 5 bases and 3 bases, with 14 bases remaining between them. The V gene's germline CDR1 is SGHVS and CDR2 FNYEAQ. The CDR3 contains 15 residues. The CDR3 loop reads CASSLRQGLYNEQFF. For the CDR3, the DNA is TGTGCCAGCAGCCTTCGACAGGGACTCTACAATGAGCAGTTCTTC. The variable domain in full, completed from reference TRBV7-6 and TRBJ2-1, reads GAGVSQSPRYKVTKRGQDVALRCDPISGHVSLYWYRQALGQGPEFLTYFNYEAQQDKSGLPNDRFSAERPEGSISTLTIQRTEQRDSAMYRCASSLRQGLYNEQFFGPGTRLTVL.

This clonotype was detected a few times. The chain has TRBV7-2 and TRBJ2-3; 15 nucleotides match TRBD2. This CDR3 is 13 amino acids long. Trimming removed 4 bases from V and 11 bases from J; junction bases left unmatched: 1. Germline assignment: CDR1 SGHTA and CDR2 FQGNSA. The CDR3 coding sequence is TGTGCCAGCAGCTCGGGACTAGCGGGGGGGCAGTATTTT. Translation gives CASSSGLAGGQYF.

The gene calls are TRBV19 and TRBJ1-5; D not resolved. Trimming removed 3 bases from V and 1 base from J, with 7 bases in between. The CDR3 spans 14 residues. The germline gives CDR1 LNHDA, CDR2 SQIVND (reference sequence). CDR3 sequence: CASSIWQSNQPQHF. Here the CDR3 DNA reads TGTGCCAGTAGTATCTGGCAGAGCAATCAGCCCCAGCATTTT.

Only one count was recorded for this clonotype. The rearrangement joins TRBV19 to TRBJ1-5; no definite D call. CDR1 and CDR2 (germline): LNHDA, SQIVND (reference sequence). Trimming cost V 2 bases and J 2 bases, with 10 bases left between them. CDR3 length: 15 residues. CDR3 loop: CASSIQAMGNQPQHF. CDR3 DNA sequence: TGTGCCAGTAGTATACAGGCGATGGGCAATCAGCCCCAGCATTTT.

J is TRBJ2-7 and V is TRBV28, with 8 bases that match TRBD2. This CDR3 spans 15 amino acids. J was trimmed by 4 bases and V by 5 bases; bases with no gene match: 10. Looked up from germline, CDR1 is MDHEN and CDR2 is SYDVKM. The CDR3, as DNA: TGTGCCAGCAGTACCAGTAGCGGGGCCCATTACGAGCAGTACTTC. Protein product: CASSTSSGAHYEQYF.

With respect to this clonotype: Germline and junction disagree at one end, which may indicate a read error. As DNA, the CDR3 is TGTGCCAGCAGTTTAGACAAACTAGCGGGAATGGAAGAGACCCAGTACTTC. It is translated as CASSLDKLAGMEETQYF. The chain recombines TRBV7-2 with TRBJ2-5, with 10 nucleotides matching TRBD2. Germline CDR1 reads SGHTA; CDR2 reads FQGNSA. The CDR3 totals 17 residues.

The J gene is TRBJ1-5, the V gene TRBV20-1, with 8 bases that match TRBD1. The germline V gene has CDR1 DFQATT and CDR2 SNEGSKA (reference sequence). CDR3 size: 15 residues. Losses at the gene ends were 5 bases for V and 3 bases for J; bases not matched to a gene: 9. CDR3 protein: CSAPRAGGFNQPQHF. CDR3 coding DNA: TGCAGTGCTCCCCGGGCAGGGGGCTTCAATCAGCCCCAGCATTTT.

This rearrangement joins TRBV7-8 to TRBJ1-4; 7 bases map to TRBD1. This CDR3 comprises 13 residues. CDR1 is SGHVS, CDR2 FQNEAQ, per germline. Trimming cost V 4 bases and J 8 bases; bases outside gene matches: 4. CDR3 sequence: CASSYRGGEKLFF. The CDR3 coding sequence is TGTGCCAGCAGCTACAGGGGTGGAGAAAAACTGTTTTTT. Supplemented by reference TRBV7-8 and TRBJ1-4, the full variable domain reads GAGVSQSPRYKVAKRGQDVALRCDPISGHVSLFWYQQALGQGPEFLTYFQNEAQLDKSGLPSDRFFAERPEGSVSTLKIQRTQQEDSAVYLCASSYRGGEKLFFGSGTQLSVL.

This clonotype showed up just a few times. This chain uses TRBV28 with TRBJ1-2; no definite D call. This CDR3 is built from 14 residues. Trimming left V 3 bases short and J 4 bases short, with 12 bases between. Germline V gene lookup returns CDR1 MDHEN and CDR2 SYDVKM. The CDR3 region has the DNA TGTGCCAGCAGTTTCCACCAACCTACCTATGGCTACACCTTC. As protein: CASSFHQPTYGYTF.

This sequence joins TRBV10-3 and TRBJ1-1; D call uncertain. V shed 3 bases and J shed 1 base, with 6 bases lying between them. Germline V CDR1 and CDR2: ENHRY, SYGVKD. This CDR3 comprises 13 residues. The CDR3 is CAISDQANTEAFF. CDR3 in DNA: TGTGCCATCAGTGACCAGGCGAACACTGAAGCTTTCTTT.

The sample holds a few counts of this clonotype. The rearrangement uses TRBV20-1 and TRBJ1-2; D is uncertain. The CDR3 runs to 14 residues. Trimming took 3 bases from V and 5 from J, leaving 16 bases between them. Per the germline V gene, CDR1 is DFQATT and CDR2 is SNEGSKA (reference sequence). The CDR3 nucleotides are TGCAGTGCTAGTGGTGCGGGCCTGCAGTATGGCTACACCTTC. This sequence encodes CSASGAGLQYGYTF.

This clonotype has only one observation. This rearrangement joins TRBV7-2 to TRBJ2-7, with TRBD1 as a possible D gene (6 bases). From germline, CDR1 is SGHTA and CDR2 FQGNSA. With 6 bases removed from V and 0 bases from J, the gap between germline ends came to 12 bases. The CDR3 covers 14 residues. CDR3 loop: CASSFRDTSYEQYF. The CDR3 bases are TGTGCCAGCAGTTTCCGGGACACCTCCTACGAGCAGTACTTC.

This clonotype showed up just once. This chain links TRBV7-2 with TRBJ2-2; tentatively, D is TRBD1 (5 bases). Germline assignment: CDR1 SGHTA and CDR2 FQGNSA. The CDR3 has 16 residues. The V end was cut by 5 bases, the J end by 4 bases, with 17 bases between. The CDR3 nucleotides are TGTGCCAGCAGCCTAAATCCCGCAGGGCCCACCGGGGAGCTGTTTTTT. This translates into CASSLNPAGPTGELFF.

This clonotype was seen a few times. V usage is TRBV27 and J usage is TRBJ2-1; D unresolved. This CDR3 has 10 residues. The germline gives CDR1 MNHEY, CDR2 SMNVEV (reference sequence). The DNA for the CDR3 is TGTGTTGCAGGTAGAAATGAGCAGTTCTTC. Its translation is CVAGRNEQFF.

This chain connects TRBV27 to TRBJ1-5; no definite D call. Trimming removed 3 bases from V and 0 bases from J, with 6 bases in between. This CDR3 has 14 residues. Germline-derived CDR1 and CDR2 are MNHEY and SMNVEV (reference sequence). The chain's CDR3 is CASSFVYSNQPQHF. DNA of the CDR3: TGTGCCAGCAGTTTCGTTTATAGCAATCAGCCCCAGCATTTT.

The V gene is TRBV29-1, the J gene TRBJ2-7; 10 positions match TRBD2. The CDR3 has 14 amino acids. The V segment lost 5 bases and the J segment 3 bases; nucleotides outside the gene matches: 7. Germline lookup yields CDR1 SQVTM and CDR2 ANQGSEA. DNA of the CDR3: TGCAGCGTTCGGACTAGCGGACACATCTACGAGCAGTACTTC. It yields the protein CSVRTSGHIYEQYF.

The genes are TRBV4-2 and TRBJ1-1; D is possibly TRBD1 (5 bases). This CDR3 has 17 residues. Germline-derived CDR1 and CDR2 are LGHNA and YNFKEQ. Trimming took off 2 bases at V and 0 bases at J, with 16 bases between the two ends. CDR3: CASSQSPRREMNTEAFF. The CDR3 nucleotides are TGTGCCAGCAGCCAATCACCGCGCAGGGAAATGAACACTGAAGCTTTCTTT.

J is TRBJ2-1 and V is TRBV6-1, with D possibly TRBD1 on 6 matching bases. The CDR3 length is 12 residues. The V gene's germline CDR1 is MNHNS and CDR2 SASEGT. Trimming shortened V by 5 bases and J by 9 bases, and 11 bases separated the two germline ends. The DNA for the CDR3 is TGTGCCAGCAGTACTAGGGGGATTGAGCAGTTCTTC. The encoded protein is CASSTRGIEQFF.

The J gene is TRBJ2-1, the V gene TRBV7-3; 13 positions match TRBD2. J lost 10 bases, V lost 4 bases, and 7 bases had no gene match. The germline CDR1 and CDR2 sequences are SGHTA and FQGTGA. The CDR3 has 15 amino acids. The CDR3 protein is CASSSGLAGVNEQFF. The CDR3 DNA reads as TGTGCCAGCAGCTCCGGACTAGCGGGAGTTAACGAGCAGTTCTTC.

The J gene is TRBJ2-6, the V gene TRBV5-4, with a weak D call TRBD1 (6 bases). The CDR3 totals 15 residues. CDR1 is SGHNT and CDR2 is YYREEE in the germline V gene (reference sequence). The ends were cut back, 2 bases at V and 2 bases at J, with 8 bases in the middle. CDR3 nucleotide sequence: TGTGCCAGCAGCTTACAGGGAACTGGGGCCAACGTCCTGACTTTC. Translated: CASSLQGTGANVLTF.

This chain uses TRBV4-1 with TRBJ2-4; the D is unclear. Germline V gives CDR1 MGHRA, CDR2 YSYEKL. Trimming pared 0 bases from V and 0 bases from J, leaving 6 bases between. The CDR3 contains 15 residues. CDR3 coding DNA: TGCGCCAGCAGCCAAGAGGCCGTAGCCAAAAACATTCAGTACTTC. This codes for CASSQEAVAKNIQYF.

This clonotype was counted only a few times. V gene TRBV12-3 or TRBV12-4 combines with J gene TRBJ1-5; D is unclear. This CDR3 is 13 amino acids long. Trimming took off 3 bases at V and 4 bases at J, with 7 bases between the two ends. This CDR3 is CASSFRGNQPQHF. The CDR3 DNA sequence: TGTGCCAGCAGTTTTCGGGGAAATCAGCCCCAGCATTTT.

The rearrangement links TRBV28 to TRBJ1-5; D might be TRBD1 (5 bases). The CDR3 totals 16 residues. Trimming removed 3 bases from V and 1 base from J, with 13 bases in between. Germline V gene lookup returns CDR1 MDHEN and CDR2 SYDVKM. CDR3 amino acids: CASSFWGPESNQPQHF. CDR3 bases: TGTGCCAGCAGTTTCTGGGGCCCCGAAAGCAATCAGCCCCAGCATTTT.

This chain uses TRBV19 with TRBJ2-3; D unclear. CDR3 length: 15 amino acids. Germline V gene lookup returns CDR1 LNHDA and CDR2 SQIVND (reference sequence). The V and J ends lost 6 bases and 1 base respectively, with 14 bases between them. CDR3 DNA sequence: TGTGCCAGTAGATCTAGAAGGAGCGGCACAGATACGCAGTATTTT. Translation: CASRSRRSGTDTQYF.